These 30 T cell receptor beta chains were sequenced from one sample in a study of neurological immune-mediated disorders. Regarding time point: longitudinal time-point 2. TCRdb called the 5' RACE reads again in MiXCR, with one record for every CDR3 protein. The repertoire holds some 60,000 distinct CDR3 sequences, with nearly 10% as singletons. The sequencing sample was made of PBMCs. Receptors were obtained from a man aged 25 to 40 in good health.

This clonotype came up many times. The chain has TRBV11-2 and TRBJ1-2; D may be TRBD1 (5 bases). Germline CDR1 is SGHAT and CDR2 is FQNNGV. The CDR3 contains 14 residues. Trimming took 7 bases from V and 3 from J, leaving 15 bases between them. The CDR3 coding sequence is TGTGCCAGCACCAAAAGAGACAGAGACTATGGCTACACCTTC. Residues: CASTKRDRDYGYTF.

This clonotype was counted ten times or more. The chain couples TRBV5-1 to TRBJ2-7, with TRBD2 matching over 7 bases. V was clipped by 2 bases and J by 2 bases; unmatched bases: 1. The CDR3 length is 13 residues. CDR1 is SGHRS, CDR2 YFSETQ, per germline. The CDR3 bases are TGCGCCAGCAGCTTTCGGGGGGCCTACGAGCAGTACTTC. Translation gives CASSFRGAYEQYF.

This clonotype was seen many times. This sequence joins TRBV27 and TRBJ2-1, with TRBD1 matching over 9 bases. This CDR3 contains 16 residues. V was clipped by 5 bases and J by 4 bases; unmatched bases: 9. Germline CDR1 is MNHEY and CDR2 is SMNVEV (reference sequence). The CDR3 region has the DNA TGTGCCAGCAGTCCCATAGGGACAGGGAGTTACAATGAGCAGTTCTTC. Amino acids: CASSPIGTGSYNEQFF.

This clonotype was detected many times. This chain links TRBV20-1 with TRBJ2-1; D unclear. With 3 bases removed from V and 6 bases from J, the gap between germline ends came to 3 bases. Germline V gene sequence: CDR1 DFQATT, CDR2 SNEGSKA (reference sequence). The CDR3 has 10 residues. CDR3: CSASINEQFF. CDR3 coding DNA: TGCAGTGCTAGTATCAATGAGCAGTTCTTC.

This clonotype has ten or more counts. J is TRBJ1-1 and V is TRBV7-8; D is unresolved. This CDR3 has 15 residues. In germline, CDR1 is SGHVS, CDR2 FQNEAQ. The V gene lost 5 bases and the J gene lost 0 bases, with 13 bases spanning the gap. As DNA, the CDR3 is TGTGCCAGCAGCCCACACGGCGAGGTGAACACTGAAGCTTTCTTT. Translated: CASSPHGEVNTEAFF.

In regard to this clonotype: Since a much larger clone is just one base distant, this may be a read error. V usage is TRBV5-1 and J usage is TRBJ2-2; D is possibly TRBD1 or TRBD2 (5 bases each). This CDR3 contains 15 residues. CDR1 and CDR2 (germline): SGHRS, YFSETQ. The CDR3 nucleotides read TGCGCCAGCAGCGATATTGCAGGGAACACCGGGGAGCTGTCTTTT. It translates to CASSDIAGNTGELSF.

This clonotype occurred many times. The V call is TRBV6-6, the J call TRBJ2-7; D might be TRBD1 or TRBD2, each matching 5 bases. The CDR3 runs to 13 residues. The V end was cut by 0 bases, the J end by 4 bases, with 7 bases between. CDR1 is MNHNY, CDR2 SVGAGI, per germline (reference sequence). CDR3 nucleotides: TGTGCCAGCAGTTACTCGGGGGAATACGAGCAGTACTTC. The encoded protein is CASSYSGEYEQYF.

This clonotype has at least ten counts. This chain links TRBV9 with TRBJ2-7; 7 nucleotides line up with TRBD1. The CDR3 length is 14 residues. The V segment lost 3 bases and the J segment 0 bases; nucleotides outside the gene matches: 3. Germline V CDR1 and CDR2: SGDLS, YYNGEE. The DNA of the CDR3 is TGTGCCAGCAGCGGTCGGGACAGCTCCTACGAGCAGTACTTC. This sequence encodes CASSGRDSSYEQYF.

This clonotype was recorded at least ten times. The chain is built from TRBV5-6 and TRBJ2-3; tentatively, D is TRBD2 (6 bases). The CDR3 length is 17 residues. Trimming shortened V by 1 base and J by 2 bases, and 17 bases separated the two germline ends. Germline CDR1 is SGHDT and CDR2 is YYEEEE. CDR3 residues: CASSLSAGPIYTDTQYF. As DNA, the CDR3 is TGTGCCAGCAGCTTGTCGGCGGGGCCGATTTACACAGATACGCAGTATTTT.

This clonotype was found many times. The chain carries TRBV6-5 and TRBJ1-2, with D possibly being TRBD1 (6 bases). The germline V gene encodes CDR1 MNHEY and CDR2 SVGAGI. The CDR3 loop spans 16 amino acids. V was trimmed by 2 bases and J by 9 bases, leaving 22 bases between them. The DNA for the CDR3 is TGTGCCAGCAGTTACGGGGCCGGGGCAGGGGCAAGTCGCTACACCTTC. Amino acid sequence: CASSYGAGAGASRYTF.

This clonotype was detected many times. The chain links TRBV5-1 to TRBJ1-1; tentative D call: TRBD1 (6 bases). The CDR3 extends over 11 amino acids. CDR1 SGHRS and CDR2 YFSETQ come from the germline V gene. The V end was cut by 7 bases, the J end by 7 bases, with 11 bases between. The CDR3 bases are TGCGCCAGCTCACTGGACAGTGAAGCTTTCTTT. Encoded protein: CASSLDSEAFF.

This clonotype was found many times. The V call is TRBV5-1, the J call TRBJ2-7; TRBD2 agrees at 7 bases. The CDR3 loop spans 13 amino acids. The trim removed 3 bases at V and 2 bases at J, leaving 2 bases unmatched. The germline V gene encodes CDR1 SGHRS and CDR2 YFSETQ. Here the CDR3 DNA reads TGCGCCAGCAGCTCCGGGGGGACCTACGAGCAGTACTTC. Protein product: CASSSGGTYEQYF. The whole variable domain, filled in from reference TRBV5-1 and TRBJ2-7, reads KAGVTQTPRYLIKTRGQQVTLSCSPISGHRSVSWYQQTPGQGLQFLFEYFSETQRNKGNFPGRFSGRQFSNSRSEMNVSTLELGDSALYLCASSSGGTYEQYFGPGTRLTVT.

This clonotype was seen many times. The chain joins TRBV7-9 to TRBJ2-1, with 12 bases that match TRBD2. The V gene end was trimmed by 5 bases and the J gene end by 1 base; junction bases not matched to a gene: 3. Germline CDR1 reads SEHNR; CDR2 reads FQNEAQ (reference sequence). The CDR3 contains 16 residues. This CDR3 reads CASSRLAGESYNEQFF. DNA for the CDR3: TGTGCCAGCAGCCGACTAGCGGGAGAGTCCTACAATGAGCAGTTCTTC.

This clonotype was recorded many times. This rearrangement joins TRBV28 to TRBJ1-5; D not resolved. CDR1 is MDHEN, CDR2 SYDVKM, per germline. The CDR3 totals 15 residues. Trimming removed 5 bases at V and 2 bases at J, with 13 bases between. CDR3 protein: CASSRRVFGNQPQHF. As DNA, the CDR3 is TGTGCCAGCAGTCGACGGGTCTTTGGCAATCAGCCCCAGCATTTT.

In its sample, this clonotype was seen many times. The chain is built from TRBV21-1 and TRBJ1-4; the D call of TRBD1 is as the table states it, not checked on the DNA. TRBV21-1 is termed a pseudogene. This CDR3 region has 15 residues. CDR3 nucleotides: TGTGCCAGCAGCAAAGAGGGGGGAGGTGGTGAAAAACTGTTTTTT. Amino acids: CASSKEGGGGEKLFF.

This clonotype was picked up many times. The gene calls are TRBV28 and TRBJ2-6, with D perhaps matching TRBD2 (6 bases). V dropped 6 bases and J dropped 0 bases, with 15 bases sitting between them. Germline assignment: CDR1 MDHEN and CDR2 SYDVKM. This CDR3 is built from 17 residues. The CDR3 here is CASSSVEGPSGANVLTF. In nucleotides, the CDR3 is TGTGCCAGCAGCTCTGTGGAGGGCCCCTCTGGGGCCAACGTCCTGACTTTC.

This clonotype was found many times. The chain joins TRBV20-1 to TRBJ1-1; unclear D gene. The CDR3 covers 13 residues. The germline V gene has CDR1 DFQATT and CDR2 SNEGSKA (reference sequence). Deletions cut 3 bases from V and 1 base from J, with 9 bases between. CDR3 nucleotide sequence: TGCAGTGCTAGCATGTGGTCGAACACTGAAGCTTTCTTT. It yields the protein CSASMWSNTEAFF.

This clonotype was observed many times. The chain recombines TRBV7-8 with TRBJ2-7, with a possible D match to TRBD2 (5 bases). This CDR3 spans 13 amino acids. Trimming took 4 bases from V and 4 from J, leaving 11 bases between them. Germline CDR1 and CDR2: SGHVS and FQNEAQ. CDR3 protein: CASSSRAAYEQYF. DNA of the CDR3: TGTGCCAGCAGCTCCCGAGCGGCATACGAGCAGTACTTC.

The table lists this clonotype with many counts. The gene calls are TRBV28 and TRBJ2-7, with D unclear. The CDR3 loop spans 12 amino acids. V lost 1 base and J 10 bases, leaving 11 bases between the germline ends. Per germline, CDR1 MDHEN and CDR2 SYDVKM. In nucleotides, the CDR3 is TGTGCCAGCAGTTTATTTACCCGCTCCCAGTACTTC. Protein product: CASSLFTRSQYF.

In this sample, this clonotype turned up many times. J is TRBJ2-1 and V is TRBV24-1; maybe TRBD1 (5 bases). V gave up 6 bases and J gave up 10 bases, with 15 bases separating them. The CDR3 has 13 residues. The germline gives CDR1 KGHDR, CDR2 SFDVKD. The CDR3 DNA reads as TGTGCCACCAGTTTTGCAGGGCCCCCGGAGCAGTTCTTC. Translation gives CATSFAGPPEQFF.

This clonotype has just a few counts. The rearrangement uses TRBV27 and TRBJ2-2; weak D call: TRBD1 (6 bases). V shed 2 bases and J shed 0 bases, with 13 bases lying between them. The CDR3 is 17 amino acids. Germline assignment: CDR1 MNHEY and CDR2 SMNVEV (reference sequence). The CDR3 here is CASSLKPGQTNTGELFF. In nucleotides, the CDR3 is TGTGCCAGCAGTTTAAAGCCGGGACAAACGAACACCGGGGAGCTGTTTTTT.

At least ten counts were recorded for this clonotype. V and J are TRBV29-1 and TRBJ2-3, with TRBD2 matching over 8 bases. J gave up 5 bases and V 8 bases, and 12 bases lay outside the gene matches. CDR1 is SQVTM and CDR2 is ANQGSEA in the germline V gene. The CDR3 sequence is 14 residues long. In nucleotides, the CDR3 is TGCAGCCCCCGGGGGGGGAGTGGAGGAGATACGCAGTATTTT. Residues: CSPRGGSGGDTQYF.

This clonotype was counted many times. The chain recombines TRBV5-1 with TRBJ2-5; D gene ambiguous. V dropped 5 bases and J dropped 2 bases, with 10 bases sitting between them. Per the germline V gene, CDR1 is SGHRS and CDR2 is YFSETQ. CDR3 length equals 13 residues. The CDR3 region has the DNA TGCGCCAGCAGTTCAACTACTCAAGAGACCCAGTACTTC. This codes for CASSSTTQETQYF.

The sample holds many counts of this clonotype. Here the CDR3 DNA reads TGTGCCAGCAGCCTGGGGGCAGGGGAGGCTCGGCCCCAGCATTTT. Protein: CASSLGAGEARPQHF. J is TRBJ1-5 and V is TRBV11-2; maybe TRBD1 (6 bases). The CDR3 is made up of 15 amino acids. Looked up from germline, CDR1 is SGHAT and CDR2 is FQNNGV. V was trimmed by 5 bases and J by 9 bases, leaving 20 bases between them.

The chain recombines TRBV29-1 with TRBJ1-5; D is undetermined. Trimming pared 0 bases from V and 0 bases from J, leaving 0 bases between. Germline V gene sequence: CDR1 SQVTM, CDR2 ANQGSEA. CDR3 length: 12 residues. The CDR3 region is CSVEDSNQPQHF. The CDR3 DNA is TGCAGCGTTGAAGATAGCAATCAGCCCCAGCATTTT.

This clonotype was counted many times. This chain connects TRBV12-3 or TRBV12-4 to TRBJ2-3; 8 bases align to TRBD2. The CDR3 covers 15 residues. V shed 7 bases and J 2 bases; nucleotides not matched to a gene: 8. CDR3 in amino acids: CASKISGINTDTQYF. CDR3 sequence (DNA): TGTGCCAGCAAAATTAGCGGGATAAACACAGATACGCAGTATTTT.

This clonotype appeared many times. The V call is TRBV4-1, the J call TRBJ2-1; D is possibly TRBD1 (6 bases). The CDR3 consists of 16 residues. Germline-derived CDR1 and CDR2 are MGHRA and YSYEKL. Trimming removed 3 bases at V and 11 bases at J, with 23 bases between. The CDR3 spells CASSQSGTRGSMKQFF. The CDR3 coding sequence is TGCGCCAGCAGCCAGTCCGGGACAAGGGGTTCAATGAAGCAGTTCTTC.

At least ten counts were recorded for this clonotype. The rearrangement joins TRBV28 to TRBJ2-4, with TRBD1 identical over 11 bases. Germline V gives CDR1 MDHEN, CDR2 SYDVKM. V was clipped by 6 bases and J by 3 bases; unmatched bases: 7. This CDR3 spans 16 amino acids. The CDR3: CASRPRTGGGKNIQYF. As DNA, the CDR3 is TGTGCCAGCAGGCCCCGGACAGGGGGCGGCAAAAACATTCAGTACTTC.

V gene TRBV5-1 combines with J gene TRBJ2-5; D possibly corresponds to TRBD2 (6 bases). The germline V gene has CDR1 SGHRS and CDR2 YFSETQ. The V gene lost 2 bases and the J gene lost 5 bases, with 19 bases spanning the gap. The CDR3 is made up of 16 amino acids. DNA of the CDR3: TGCGCCAGCAGCTTTCAACCCAGCGGAGGAGGGGAGACCCAGTACTTC. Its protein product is CASSFQPSGGGETQYF.

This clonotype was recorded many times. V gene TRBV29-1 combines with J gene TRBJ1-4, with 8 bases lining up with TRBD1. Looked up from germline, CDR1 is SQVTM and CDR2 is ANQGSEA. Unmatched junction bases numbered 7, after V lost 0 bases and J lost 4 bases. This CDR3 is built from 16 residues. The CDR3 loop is CSVEDPRGLGNEKLFF. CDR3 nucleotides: TGCAGCGTTGAAGACCCCAGGGGGCTAGGTAATGAAAAACTGTTTTTT.